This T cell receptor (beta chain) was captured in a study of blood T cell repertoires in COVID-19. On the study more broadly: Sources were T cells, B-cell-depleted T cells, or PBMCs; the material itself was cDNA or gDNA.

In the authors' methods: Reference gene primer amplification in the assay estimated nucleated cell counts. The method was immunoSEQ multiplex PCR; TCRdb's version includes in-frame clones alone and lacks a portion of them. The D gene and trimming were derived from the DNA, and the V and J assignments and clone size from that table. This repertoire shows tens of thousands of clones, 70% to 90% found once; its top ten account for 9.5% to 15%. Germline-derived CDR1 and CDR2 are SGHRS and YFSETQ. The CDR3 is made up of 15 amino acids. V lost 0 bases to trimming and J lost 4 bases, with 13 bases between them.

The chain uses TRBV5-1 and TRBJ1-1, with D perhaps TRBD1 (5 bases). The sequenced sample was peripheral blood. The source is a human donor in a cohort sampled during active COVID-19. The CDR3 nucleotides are TGCGCCAGCAGCTTGGGGCAGGGCCCGGTCACTGAAGCTTTCTTT. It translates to CASSLGQGPVTEAFF.